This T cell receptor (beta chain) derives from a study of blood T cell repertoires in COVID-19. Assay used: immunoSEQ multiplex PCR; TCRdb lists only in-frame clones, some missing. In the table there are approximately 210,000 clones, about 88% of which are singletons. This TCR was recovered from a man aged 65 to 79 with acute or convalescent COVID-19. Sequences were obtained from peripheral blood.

Here the CDR3 reads CASSEVKGQGRGTEAFF. CDR3 nucleotides: TGTGCCAGCAGTGAAGTCAAGGGACAGGGGAGGGGCACTGAAGCTTTCTTT. The chain carries TRBV6-1 and TRBJ1-1; 10 positions agree with TRBD1. J was trimmed by 4 bases and V by 1 base; bases with no gene match: 9. Per germline, CDR1 MNHNS and CDR2 SASEGT. This CDR3 spans 17 amino acids.